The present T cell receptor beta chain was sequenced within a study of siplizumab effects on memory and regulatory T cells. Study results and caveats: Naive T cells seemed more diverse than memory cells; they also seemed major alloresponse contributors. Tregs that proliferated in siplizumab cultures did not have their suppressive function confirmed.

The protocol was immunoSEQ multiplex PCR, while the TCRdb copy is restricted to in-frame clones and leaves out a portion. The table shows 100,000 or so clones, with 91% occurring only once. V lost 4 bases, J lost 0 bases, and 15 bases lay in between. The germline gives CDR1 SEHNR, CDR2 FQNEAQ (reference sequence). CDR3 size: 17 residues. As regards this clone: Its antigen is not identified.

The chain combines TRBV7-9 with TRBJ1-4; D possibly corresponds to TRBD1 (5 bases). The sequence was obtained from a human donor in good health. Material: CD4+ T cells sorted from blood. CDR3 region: CASSSERQWATNEKLFF. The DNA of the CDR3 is TGTGCCAGCAGCTCAGAACGACAGTGGGCAACTAATGAAAAACTGTTTTTT. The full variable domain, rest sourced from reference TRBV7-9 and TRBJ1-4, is DTGVSQNPRHKITKRGQNVTFRCDPISEHNRLYWYRQTLGQGPEFLTYFQNEAQLEKSRLLSDRFSAERPKGSFSTLEIQRTEQGDSAMYLCASSSERQWATNEKLFFGSGTQLSVL.